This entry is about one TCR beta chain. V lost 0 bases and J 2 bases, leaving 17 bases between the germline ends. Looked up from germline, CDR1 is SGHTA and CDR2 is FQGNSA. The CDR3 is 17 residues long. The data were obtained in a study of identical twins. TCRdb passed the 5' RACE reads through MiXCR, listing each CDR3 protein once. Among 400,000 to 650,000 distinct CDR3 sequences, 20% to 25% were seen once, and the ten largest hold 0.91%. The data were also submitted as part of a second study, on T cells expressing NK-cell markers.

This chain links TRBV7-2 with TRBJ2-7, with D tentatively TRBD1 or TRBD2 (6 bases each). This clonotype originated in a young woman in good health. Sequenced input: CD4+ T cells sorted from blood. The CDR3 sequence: CASSLASAGGQTYEQYF. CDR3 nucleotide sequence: TGTGCCAGCAGCTTAGCCTCTGCCGGGGGCCAGACCTACGAGCAGTACTTC. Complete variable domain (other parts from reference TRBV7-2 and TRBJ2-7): GAGVSQSPSNKVTEKGKDVELRCDPISGHTALYWYRQSLGQGLEFLIYFQGNSAPDKSGLPSDRFSAERTGGSVSTLTIQRTQQEDSAVYLCASSLASAGGQTYEQYFGPGTRLTVT.